The table lists the clone carrying this T cell receptor (beta chain) with a few counts. This sample is drawn from a study of blood T cells in healthy people across ages. Combining a sample-barcoded 5' primer with a J-beta primer mix, a second PCR ran for roughly 6 to 12 cycles. TCRdb recomputed calls from the 5' RACE reads with MiXCR, one row per CDR3 protein. This table has roughly 1.5 million distinct CDR3 sequences, approximately 42% appearing once. The CDR3 runs to 16 residues. J was trimmed by 1 base and V by 3 bases; bases with no gene match: 5. In germline, CDR1 is SEHNR, CDR2 FQNEAQ (reference sequence).

The source of this sequence is a woman in her late teens or twenties in good health. The chain joins TRBV7-9 to TRBJ1-1; TRBD1 aligns across 10 bases. The sample consisted of blood. For the CDR3, the DNA is TGTGCCAGCAGCTTGACAGGGGGCAAGAAGAACACTGAAGCTTTCTTT. This gives the protein CASSLTGGKKNTEAFF.